The 3 T cell receptor beta chains below all came from one sample that was sequenced in a study of T cell clonality in common variable immunodeficiency (dated by TCRdb to the mid-2010s). What the research found in general, with its limitations: Reportedly, TCRbeta sequences from CVID had fewer deletions and N-nucleotide insertions, and highly modified clones with 13 or more V deletions were absent from CVID.

For these TCRs, the target antigens are not known. The library was built by means of the immunoSEQ multiplex PCR assay. TCRdb carries this immuneACCESS record with in-frame sequences only. Its versions omit some clonotypes, under half of them owing to an unresolved V gene in the studies checked, with the rest unexplained. This sample includes about 42,000 clones, and none of them was observed just once. Of the sample, approximately 5.6% is held by the ten largest clones. Sequenced input: peripheral blood mononuclear cells. These TCRs come from a human donor with common variable immunodeficiency.

This clone was observed many times. The CDR3 extends 3 residues past the end of the read, so its final part is completed from the germline J gene. This sample also contains other DNA sequences that code for the same CDR3. This chain connects TRBV7-2 to TRBJ2-3; 7 nucleotides match TRBD2. J gave up 5 bases and V 2 bases, and 7 bases lay outside the gene matches. Germline V lookup: CDR1 SGHTA, CDR2 FQGNSA. This CDR3 spans 15 amino acids. The chain's CDR3 is CASSLSGGRRDTQYF. Partial CDR3 DNA: TGTGCCAGCAGCTTAAGCGGCGGGAGAAGAGATACG.

This clone was seen a few times. The read ends 3 residues before the CDR3 terminus; that terminus is restored from the germline J gene. The V and J genes are TRBV20-1 and TRBJ2-7; maybe TRBD2 (6 bases). V was clipped by 6 bases and J by 0 bases, with 12 bases between them. The CDR3 loop spans 13 amino acids. Germline-derived CDR1 and CDR2 are DFQATT and SNEGSKA (reference sequence). The part of the CDR3 DNA that was read is TGCAGTGCCGGGACTCATCTCTCCTACGAG. This encodes CSAGTHLSYE. The entire CDR3 reads CSAGTHLSYEQYF.

This clone was detected ten times or more. The CDR3 end falls 3 residues outside the read, so it is completed with the germline J gene. The chain uses TRBV4-1 and TRBJ2-1; D perhaps matches TRBD2 (6 bases). V gave up 2 bases and J gave up 7 bases, with 15 bases separating them. Germline CDR1 is MGHRA and CDR2 is YSYEKL. This CDR3 is built from 15 residues. The CDR3 bases that were read are TGCGCCAGCAGCCAAAGAGCGGGCCCGCAGAATGAG. Translation: CASSQRAGPQNE. In full, the CDR3 reads CASSQRAGPQNEQFF.